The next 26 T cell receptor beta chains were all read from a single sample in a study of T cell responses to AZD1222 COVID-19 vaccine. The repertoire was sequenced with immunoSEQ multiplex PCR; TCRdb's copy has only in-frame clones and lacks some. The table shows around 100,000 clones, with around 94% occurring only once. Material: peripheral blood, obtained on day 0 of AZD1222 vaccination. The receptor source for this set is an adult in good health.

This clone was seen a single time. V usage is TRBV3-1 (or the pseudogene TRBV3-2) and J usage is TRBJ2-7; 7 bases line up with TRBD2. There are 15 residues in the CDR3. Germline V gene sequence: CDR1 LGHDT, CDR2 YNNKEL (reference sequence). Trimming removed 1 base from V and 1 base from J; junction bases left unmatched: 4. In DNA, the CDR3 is TGTGCCAGCAGCCAAGGTCTAGCGGAGTCCTACGAGCAGTACTTC. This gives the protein CASSQGLAESYEQYF.

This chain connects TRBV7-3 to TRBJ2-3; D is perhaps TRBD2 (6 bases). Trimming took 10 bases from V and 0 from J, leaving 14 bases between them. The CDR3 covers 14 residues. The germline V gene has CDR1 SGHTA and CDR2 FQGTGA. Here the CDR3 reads CAIETGTSTDTQYF. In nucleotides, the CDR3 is TGTGCCATCGAAACCGGGACTAGCACAGATACGCAGTATTTT.

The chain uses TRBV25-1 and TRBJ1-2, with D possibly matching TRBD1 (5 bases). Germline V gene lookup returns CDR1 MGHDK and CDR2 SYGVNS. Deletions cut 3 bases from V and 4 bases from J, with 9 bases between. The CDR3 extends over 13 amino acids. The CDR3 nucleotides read TGTGCCAGCAGTGAGTTTGGGGGCTATGGCTACACCTTC. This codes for CASSEFGGYGYTF.

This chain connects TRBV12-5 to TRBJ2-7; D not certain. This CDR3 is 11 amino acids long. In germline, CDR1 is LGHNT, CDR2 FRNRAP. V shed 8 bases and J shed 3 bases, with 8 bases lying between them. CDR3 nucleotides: TGTGCTAGTCTCGAGAACTACGAGCAGTACTTC. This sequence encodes CASLENYEQYF.

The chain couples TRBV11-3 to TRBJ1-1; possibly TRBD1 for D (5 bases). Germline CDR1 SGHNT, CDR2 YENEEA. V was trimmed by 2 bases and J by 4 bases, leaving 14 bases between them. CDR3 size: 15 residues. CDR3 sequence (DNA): TGTGCCAGCAGCTTATCGACAGTACATGCCACTGAAGCTTTCTTT. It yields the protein CASSLSTVHATEAFF.

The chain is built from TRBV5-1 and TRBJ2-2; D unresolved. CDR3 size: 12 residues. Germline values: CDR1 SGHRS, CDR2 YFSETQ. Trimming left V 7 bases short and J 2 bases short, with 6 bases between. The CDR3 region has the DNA TGCGCCAGCGAAGGAAACACCGGGGAGCTGTTTTTT. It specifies CASEGNTGELFF.

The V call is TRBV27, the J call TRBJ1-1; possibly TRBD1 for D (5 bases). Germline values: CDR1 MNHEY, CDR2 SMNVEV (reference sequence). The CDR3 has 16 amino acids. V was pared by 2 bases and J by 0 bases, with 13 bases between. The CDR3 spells CASSLRTPYMNTEAFF. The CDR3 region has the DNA TGTGCCAGCAGTTTACGGACACCTTACATGAACACTGAAGCTTTCTTT.

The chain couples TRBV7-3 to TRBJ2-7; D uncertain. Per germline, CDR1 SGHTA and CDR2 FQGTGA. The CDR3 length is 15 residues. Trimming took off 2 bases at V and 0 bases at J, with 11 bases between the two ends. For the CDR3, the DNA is TGTGCCAGCAGCTTAGGGTTTGGGTCCTCCTACGAGCAGTACTTC. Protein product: CASSLGFGSSYEQYF.

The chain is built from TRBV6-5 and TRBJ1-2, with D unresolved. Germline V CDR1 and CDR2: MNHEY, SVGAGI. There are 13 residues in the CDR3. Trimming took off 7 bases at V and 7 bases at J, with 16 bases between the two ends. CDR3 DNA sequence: TGTGCCAGCATCAGCGGCCGGCGGAGTGGCTACACCTTC. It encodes CASISGRRSGYTF.

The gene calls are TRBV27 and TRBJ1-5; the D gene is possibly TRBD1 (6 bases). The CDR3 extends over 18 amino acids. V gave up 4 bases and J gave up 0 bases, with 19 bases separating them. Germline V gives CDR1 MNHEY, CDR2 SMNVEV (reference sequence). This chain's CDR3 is CASSSFDGGRGSNQPQHF. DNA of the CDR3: TGTGCCAGCAGTTCGTTCGACGGAGGCAGGGGTAGCAATCAGCCCCAGCATTTT.

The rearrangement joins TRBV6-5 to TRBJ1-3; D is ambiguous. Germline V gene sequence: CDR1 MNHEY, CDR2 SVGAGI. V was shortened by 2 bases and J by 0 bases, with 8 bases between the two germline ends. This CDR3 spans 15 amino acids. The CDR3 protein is CASSYDPSSGNTIYF. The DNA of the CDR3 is TGTGCCAGCAGTTACGATCCAAGCTCTGGAAACACCATATATTTT.

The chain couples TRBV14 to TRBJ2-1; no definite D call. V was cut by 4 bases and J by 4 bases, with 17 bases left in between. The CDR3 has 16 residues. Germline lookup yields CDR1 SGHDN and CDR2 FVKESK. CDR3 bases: TGTGCCAGCAGCCCTGGGGTCCGCCGACGATACAATGAGCAGTTCTTC. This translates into CASSPGVRRRYNEQFF. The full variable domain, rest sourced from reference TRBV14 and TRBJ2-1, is EAGVTQFPSHSVIEKGQTVTLRCDPISGHDNLYWYRRVMGKEIKFLLHFVKESKQDESGMPNNRFLAERTGGTYSTLKVQPAELEDSGVYFCASSPGVRRRYNEQFFGPGTRLTVL.

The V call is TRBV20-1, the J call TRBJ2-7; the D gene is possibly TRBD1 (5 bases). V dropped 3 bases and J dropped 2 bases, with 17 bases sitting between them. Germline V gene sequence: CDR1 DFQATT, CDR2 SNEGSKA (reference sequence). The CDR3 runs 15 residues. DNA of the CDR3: TGCAGTGCTAGTGGGGCAGGGTATGTCGCCTACGAGCAGTACTTC. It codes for CSASGAGYVAYEQYF.

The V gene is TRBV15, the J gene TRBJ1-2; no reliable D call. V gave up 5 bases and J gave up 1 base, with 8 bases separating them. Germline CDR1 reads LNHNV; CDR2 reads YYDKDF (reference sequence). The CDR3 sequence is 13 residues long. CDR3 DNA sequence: TGTGCCACCAGCCCGGGATATAACTATGGCTACACCTTC. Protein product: CATSPGYNYGYTF.

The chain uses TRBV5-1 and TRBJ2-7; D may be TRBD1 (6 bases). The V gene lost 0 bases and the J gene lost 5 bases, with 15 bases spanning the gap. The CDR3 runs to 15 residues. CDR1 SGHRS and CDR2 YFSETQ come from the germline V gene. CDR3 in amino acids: CASSLVAGALDEQYF. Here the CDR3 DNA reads TGCGCCAGCAGCTTGGTTGCAGGGGCTTTAGACGAGCAGTACTTC.

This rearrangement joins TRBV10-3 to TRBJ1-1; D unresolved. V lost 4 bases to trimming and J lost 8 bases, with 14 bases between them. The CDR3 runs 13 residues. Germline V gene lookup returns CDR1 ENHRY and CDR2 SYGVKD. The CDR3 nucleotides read TGTGCCATCAGTGGGGCAGCTCAAACCGAAGCTTTCTTT. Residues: CAISGAAQTEAFF.

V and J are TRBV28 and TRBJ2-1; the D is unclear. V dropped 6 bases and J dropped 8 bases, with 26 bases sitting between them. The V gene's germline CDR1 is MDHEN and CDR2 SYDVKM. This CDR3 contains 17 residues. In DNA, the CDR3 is TGTGCCAGCAGAACTACTCCTCGGTTAGCTATAATGTATGAGCAGTTCTTC. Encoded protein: CASRTTPRLAIMYEQFF.

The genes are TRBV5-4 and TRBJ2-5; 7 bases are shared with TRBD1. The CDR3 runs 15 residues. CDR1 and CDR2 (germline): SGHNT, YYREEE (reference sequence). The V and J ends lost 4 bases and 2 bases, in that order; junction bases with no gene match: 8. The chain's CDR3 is CASSPAGTAQETQYF. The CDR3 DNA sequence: TGTGCCAGCAGCCCTGCTGGGACAGCTCAAGAGACCCAGTACTTC.

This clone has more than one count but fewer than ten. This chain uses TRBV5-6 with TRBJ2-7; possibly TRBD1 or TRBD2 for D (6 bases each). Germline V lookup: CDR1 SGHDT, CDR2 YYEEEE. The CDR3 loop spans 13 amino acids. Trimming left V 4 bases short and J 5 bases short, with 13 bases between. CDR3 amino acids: CASSHAGHHEQYF. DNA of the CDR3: TGTGCCAGCAGCCACGCGGGACATCACGAGCAGTACTTC.

CDR3: CASSPISIMNTEAFF. In nucleotides, the CDR3 is TGTGCCAGCTCACCCATCTCCATCATGAACACTGAAGCTTTCTTT. V is TRBV18 and J is TRBJ1-1; no definite D call. Trimming took 3 bases from V and 0 from J, leaving 11 bases between them. CDR3 size: 15 residues. Germline values: CDR1 KGHSH, CDR2 LQKENI. The full variable domain, with the rest looked up from reference TRBV18 and TRBJ1-1, is NAGVMQNPRHLVRRRGQEARLRCSPMKGHSHVYWYRQLPEEGLKFMVYLQKENIIDESGMPKERFSAEFPKEGPSILRIQQVVRGDSAAYFCASSPISIMNTEAFFGQGTRLTVV.

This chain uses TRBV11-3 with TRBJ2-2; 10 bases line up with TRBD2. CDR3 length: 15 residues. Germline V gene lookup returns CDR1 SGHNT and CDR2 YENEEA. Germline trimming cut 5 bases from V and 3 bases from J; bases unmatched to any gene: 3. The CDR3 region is CASSQREGYTGELFF. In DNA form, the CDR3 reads TGTGCCAGCAGCCAGCGGGAGGGATACACCGGGGAGCTGTTTTTT.

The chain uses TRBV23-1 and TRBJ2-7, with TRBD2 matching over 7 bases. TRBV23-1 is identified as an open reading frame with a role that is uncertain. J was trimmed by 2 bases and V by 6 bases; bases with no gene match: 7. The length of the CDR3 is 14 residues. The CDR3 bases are TGCGCCAGCAGAATGGGGGGGATCACCTACGAGCAGTACTTC. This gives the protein CASRMGGITYEQYF.

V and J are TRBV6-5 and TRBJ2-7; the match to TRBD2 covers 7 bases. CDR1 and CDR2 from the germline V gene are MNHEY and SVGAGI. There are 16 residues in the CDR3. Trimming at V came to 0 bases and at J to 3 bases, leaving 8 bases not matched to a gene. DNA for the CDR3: TGTGCCAGCAGTTACTCGGTGTCTAGCGGAGACTACGAGCAGTACTTC. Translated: CASSYSVSSGDYEQYF.

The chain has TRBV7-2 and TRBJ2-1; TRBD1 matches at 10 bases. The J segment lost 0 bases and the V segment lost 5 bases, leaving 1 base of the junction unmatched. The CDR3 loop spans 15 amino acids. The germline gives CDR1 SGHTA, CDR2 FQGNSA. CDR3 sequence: CASSRQGASYNEQFF. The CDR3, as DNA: TGTGCCAGCAGCAGACAGGGGGCCTCCTACAATGAGCAGTTCTTC.

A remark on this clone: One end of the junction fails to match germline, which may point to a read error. The DNA of the CDR3 is TGCGCCCGGCGTAGGGACAGGTTTAACTATGGCTACACCTTC. The encoded protein is CARRRDRFNYGYTF. The rearrangement uses TRBV19 and TRBJ1-2; 8 bases align to TRBD1. The length of the CDR3 is 14 residues. Germline loops: CDR1 LNHDA, CDR2 SQIVND (reference sequence).

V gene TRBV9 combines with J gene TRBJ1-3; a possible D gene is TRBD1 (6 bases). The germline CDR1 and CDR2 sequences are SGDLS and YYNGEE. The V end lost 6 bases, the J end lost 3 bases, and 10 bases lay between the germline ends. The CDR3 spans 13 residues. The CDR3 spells CASTIGGGNTIYF. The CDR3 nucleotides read TGTGCCAGCACGATAGGGGGTGGAAACACCATATATTTT.